Detailed here is one TCR beta chain. The antigen is unknown. Without the conserved terminal phenylalanine or tryptophan, this CDR3 likely stems from a read error. This sample is drawn from a study of T cell repertoires in cytomegalovirus infection. In the study overall: An indication of both CMV infection and matching HLA type came from public TCR beta signatures. Whole-study results and caveats: HLA-C-restricted CMV clonotypes gave the most frequent clonotype in two of eight donors. Identification of carriers of CMV plus the relevant HLA was achieved through cumulative public TCR beta family frequency.

Trimming removed 0 bases at V and 12 bases at J, with 12 bases between. From germline, CDR1 is MNHEY and CDR2 SVGAGI. The CDR3 extends over 13 amino acids. TCRdb itself ran the reads through MiXCR, one entry per CDR3 protein. The sample has 680,000 or so distinct CDR3 sequences, about 40% seen once. This sequence joins TRBV6-5 and TRBJ2-1, with unresolved D. The sample consisted of PBMCs. The receptor was isolated from a human donor in good health (CMV status not recorded). Some clones in this sample may be carry-over from other donors' samples. CDR3 protein: CASSYSYFQGQFL. The CDR3 DNA sequence: TGTGCCAGCAGTTACTCATACTTCCAAGGGCAGTTCTTA.